The 5 T cell receptor beta chains in this list originate from one sample, sequenced in a study of blood T cell repertoires in COVID-19. The protocol was immunoSEQ multiplex PCR, while the TCRdb copy is restricted to in-frame clones and leaves out a portion. The sample yields 250,000 to 400,000 clones, roughly 85% seen once. The material sequenced was PBMCs or T cells enriched from blood (not recorded which). Every receptor here comes from a woman in her 30s who had been exposed to COVID-19.

The V gene is TRBV5-4, the J gene TRBJ2-7, with TRBD1 as a possible D gene (6 bases). This CDR3 has 14 amino acids. CDR1 and CDR2 from the germline V gene are SGHNT and YYREEE (reference sequence). Trimming cost V 3 bases and J 2 bases, with 12 bases left between them. The CDR3 loop is CASSSGTPPYEQYF. The CDR3 DNA follows: TGTGCCAGCAGCTCCGGGACACCCCCCTACGAGCAGTACTTC.

This rearrangement joins TRBV2 to TRBJ2-1, with TRBD1 matching over 8 bases. V shed 7 bases and J 3 bases; nucleotides not matched to a gene: 8. This CDR3 is built from 15 residues. The germline V gene encodes CDR1 SNHLY and CDR2 FYNNEI. For the CDR3, the DNA is TGTGCCAGCAAGATTGGACAGGGTGGCTACAATGAGCAGTTCTTC. The encoded protein is CASKIGQGGYNEQFF.

This chain links TRBV19 with TRBJ1-2, with TRBD1 identical over 7 bases. The CDR3 has 14 residues. The germline CDR1 and CDR2 sequences are LNHDA and SQIVND (reference sequence). V lost 7 bases and J lost 2; bases outside the gene matches: 7. The chain's CDR3 is CASNPTGTNYGYTF. The CDR3 DNA sequence: TGTGCCAGTAACCCGACAGGGACAAACTATGGCTACACCTTC.

The chain combines TRBV5-1 with TRBJ1-2; tentative D call: TRBD1 (5 bases). Trimming removed 4 bases at V and 4 bases at J, with 14 bases between. CDR3 length: 14 amino acids. CDR1 is SGHRS, CDR2 YFSETQ, per germline. CDR3 protein: CASSPNKDSYGYTF. In nucleotides, the CDR3 is TGCGCCAGCAGCCCCAATAAAGACAGCTATGGCTACACCTTC.

This clone appeared once. The chain recombines TRBV5-1 with TRBJ1-2, with D possibly being TRBD1 (5 bases). The CDR3 length is 13 residues. Per the germline V gene, CDR1 is SGHRS and CDR2 is YFSETQ. V was clipped by 4 bases and J by 4 bases, with 11 bases between them. In nucleotides, the CDR3 is TGCGCCAGCAGCACCGGGACTGCCTATGGCTACACCTTC. Its translation: CASSTGTAYGYTF.